The subject of this entry is one T cell receptor (beta chain). This specimen belongs to a study of blood T cell repertoires in COVID-19. Turning to the study itself: Samples representing acute and convalescent COVID-19 were sourced from the United States, Italy and Spain. PBMCs, B-cell-depleted T cells, or T cells provided the cDNA or gDNA that made up the material.

Source study methods: Estimated nucleated cell counts came from reference gene primer amplification. Sequencing was performed with immunoSEQ multiplex PCR; in TCRdb, only in-frame clones are kept and a portion is missing. V and J calls and clone size follow that table, whereas D and trimming were derived from the DNA. The repertoire consists of over 200,000 clones, with around 85% occurring once and the leading ten covering less than 0.75%. V trimming: 5 bases; J trimming: 5 bases; junction bases outside the gene matches: 3. The length of the CDR3 is 14 residues. The germline CDR1 and CDR2 sequences are SGHVS and FNYEAQ.

The sequence derives from a man in his forties with acute or convalescent COVID-19. The sequencing input was peripheral blood. V and J are TRBV7-6 and TRBJ2-7; 13 bases match TRBD2. CDR3 DNA: TGTGCCAGCAGCCTCGGGACTAGCGGGAACGAGCAGTACTTC. The encoded protein is CASSLGTSGNEQYF.